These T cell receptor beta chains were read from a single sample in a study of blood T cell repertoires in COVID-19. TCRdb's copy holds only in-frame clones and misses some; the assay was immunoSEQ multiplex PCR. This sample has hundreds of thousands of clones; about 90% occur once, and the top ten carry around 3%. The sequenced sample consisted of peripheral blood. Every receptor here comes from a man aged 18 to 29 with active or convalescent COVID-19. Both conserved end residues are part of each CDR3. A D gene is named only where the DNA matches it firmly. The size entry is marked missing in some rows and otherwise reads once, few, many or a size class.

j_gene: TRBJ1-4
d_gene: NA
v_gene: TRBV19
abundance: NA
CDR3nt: TGTGCCAGTAGCGCAGGCGGGGAGGTAAAACTGTTTTTT
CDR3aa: CASSAGGEVKLFF

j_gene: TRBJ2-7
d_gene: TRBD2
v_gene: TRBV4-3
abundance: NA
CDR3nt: TGCGCCAGCAGCCAAGCGTTACTAGCGGGAGGATCCGAGCAGTACTTC
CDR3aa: CASSQALLAGGSEQYF

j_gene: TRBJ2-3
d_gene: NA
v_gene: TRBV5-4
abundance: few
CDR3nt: TGTGCCAGCAGCCCGCCCGGGGGAGATACGCAGTATTTT
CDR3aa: CASSPPGGDTQYF

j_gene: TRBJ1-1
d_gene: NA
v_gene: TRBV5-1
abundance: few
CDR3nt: TGCGCCAGCAGCGAAGAAGGGGCGGCGGACACTGAAGCTTTCTTT
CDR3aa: CASSEEGAADTEAFF

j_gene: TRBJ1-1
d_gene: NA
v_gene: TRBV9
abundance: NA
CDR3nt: TGTGCCAGCAGCGTAGAGGGGTACACTGAAGCTTTCTTT
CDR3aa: CASSVEGYTEAFF

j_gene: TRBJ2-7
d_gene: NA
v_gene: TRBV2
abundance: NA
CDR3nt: TGTGCCAGCAGAGCGGGTTCATCTTACGAGCAGTACTTC
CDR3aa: CASRAGSSYEQYF

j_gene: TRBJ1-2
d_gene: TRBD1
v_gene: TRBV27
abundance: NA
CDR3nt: TGTGCCAGCAGTTTATTTGGGGACAGCTATGGCTACACCTTC
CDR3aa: CASSLFGDSYGYTF

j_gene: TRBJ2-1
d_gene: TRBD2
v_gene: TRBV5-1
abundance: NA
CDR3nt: TGCGCCAGCAGCTTGGGGGCGGGAGCGGGGAATGAGCAGTTCTTC
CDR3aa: CASSLGAGAGNEQFF

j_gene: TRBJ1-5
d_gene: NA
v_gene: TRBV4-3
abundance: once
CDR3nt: TGCGCCAGCAGCCAAGATCTTTCCTCGTTCGTACAGCCCCAGCATTTT
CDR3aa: CASSQDLSSFVQPQHF

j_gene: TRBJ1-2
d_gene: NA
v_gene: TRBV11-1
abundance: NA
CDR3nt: TGTGCCAGCAGCCGACAGGCATCAGTCGGCTACACCTTC
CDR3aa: CASSRQASVGYTF

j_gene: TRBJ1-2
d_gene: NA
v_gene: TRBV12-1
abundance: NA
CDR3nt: TGTGCCAGCAGCTTACATAAACAGGGGCTTGCGAGTTGGTTTCGTGGCTACACCTTC
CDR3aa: CASSLHKQGLASWFRGYTF

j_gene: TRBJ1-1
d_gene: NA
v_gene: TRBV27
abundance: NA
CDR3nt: TGTGCCAGCAGTCCCCTCGGGCAGGGTGGCTATGTAGCTTTCTTT
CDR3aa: CASSPLGQGGYVAFF

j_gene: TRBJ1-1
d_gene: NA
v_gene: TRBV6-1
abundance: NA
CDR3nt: TGTGCCAGCAGTGAAAATGTGGGGCAGAACACTGAAGCTTTCTTT
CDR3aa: CASSENVGQNTEAFF

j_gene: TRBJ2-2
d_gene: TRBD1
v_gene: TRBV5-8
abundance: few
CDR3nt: TGTGCCAGTTCCCCTGGACAGGGGCCCGGGGAGCTGTTTTTT
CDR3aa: CASSPGQGPGELFF

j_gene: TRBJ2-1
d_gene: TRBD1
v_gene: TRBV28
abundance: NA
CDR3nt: TGTGCCAGCAGTAGTCAGGGGGGGACAGGGGGCCTGAATGAGCAGTTCTTC
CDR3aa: CASSSQGGTGGLNEQFF

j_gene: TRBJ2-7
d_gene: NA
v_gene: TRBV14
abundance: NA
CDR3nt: TGTGCCAGCACCCTATTCTCTAAATACGAGCAGTACTTC
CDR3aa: CASTLFSKYEQYF

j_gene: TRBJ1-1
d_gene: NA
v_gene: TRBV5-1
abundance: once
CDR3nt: TGCGCCAGCAGCTTGTCAGGGAACATGAACACTGAAGCTTTCTTT
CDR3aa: CASSLSGNMNTEAFF

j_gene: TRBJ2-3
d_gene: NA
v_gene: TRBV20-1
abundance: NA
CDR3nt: TGCAGTGCTAGTCAAGGGGGGGGGCAAGTCTCAGATACGCAGTATTTT
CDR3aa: CSASQGGGQVSDTQYF

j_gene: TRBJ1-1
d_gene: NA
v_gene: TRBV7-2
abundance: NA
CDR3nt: TGTGCCAGCAGCTTCGGGGGGGTTTCGACTGAAGCTTTCTTT
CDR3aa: CASSFGGVSTEAFF

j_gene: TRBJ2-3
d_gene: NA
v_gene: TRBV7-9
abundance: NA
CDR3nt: TGTGCCAGCAGCTTAGTGGGGTCGGGAAATACGCAGTATTTT
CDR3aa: CASSLVGSGNTQYF